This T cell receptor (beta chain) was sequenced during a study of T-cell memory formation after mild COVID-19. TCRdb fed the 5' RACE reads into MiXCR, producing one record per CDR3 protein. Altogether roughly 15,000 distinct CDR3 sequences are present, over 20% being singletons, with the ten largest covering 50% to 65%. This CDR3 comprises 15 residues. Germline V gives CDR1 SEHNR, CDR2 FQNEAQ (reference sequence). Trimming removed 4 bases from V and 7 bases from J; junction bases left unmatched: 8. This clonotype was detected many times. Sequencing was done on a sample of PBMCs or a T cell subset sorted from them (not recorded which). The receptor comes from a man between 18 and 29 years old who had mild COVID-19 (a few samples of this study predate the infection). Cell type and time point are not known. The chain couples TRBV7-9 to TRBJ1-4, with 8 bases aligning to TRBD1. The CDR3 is CASSSMGTGGEKLFF. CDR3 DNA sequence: TGTGCCAGCAGCTCCATGGGGACAGGAGGTGAAAAACTGTTTTTT.